This paragraph covers one T cell receptor beta chain sequence. This record comes from a study of blood T cell repertoires in COVID-19. At the level of the study: Italy, Spain and the United States were the sources of the convalescent and acute COVID-19 samples.

Germline CDR1 MDHEN, CDR2 SYDVKM. Deletions cut 3 bases from V and 11 bases from J, with 14 bases between. The CDR3 has 13 residues. Residents of about two dozen US areas, aged roughly 18 to 89 years, made up the participants. Cohorts were assigned according to the clinical history that participants reported. This table comes from immunoSEQ multiplex PCR, and its TCRdb copy is limited to in-frame clones, with some not included. Of a few hundred thousand clones in the sample, 80% to 90% were seen once. The receptor was derived from a woman aged 35 to 49 with acute COVID-19. Specimen: PBMCs or T cells enriched from blood (not recorded which). This sequence joins TRBV28 and TRBJ2-1; perhaps TRBD1 as D (6 bases). The CDR3 DNA reads as TGTGCCAGCAGTTTCTACAGGGTTACTAAGCAGTTCTTC. The encoded protein is CASSFYRVTKQFF. Full variable domain (missing parts from reference TRBV28 and TRBJ2-1): DVKVTQSSRYLVKRTGEKVFLECVQDMDHENMFWYRQDPGLGLRLIYFSYDVKMKEKGDIPEGYSVSREKKERFSLILESASTNQTSMYLCASSFYRVTKQFFGPGTRLTVL.